The following is a TCR beta chain sequence with its context. Trimming cost V 0 bases and J 6 bases; bases outside gene matches: 1. The germline CDR1 and CDR2 sequences are SGHNT and YYREEE (reference sequence). The CDR3 sequence is 14 residues long. Profiling relied on immunoSEQ multiplex PCR, and the TCRdb table lists in-frame clones only, not all of them. The sample has about 90,000 clones, roughly 78% seen once. The sample is drawn from a study of blood T cell repertoires in COVID-19. The sequencing input was peripheral blood. The source is a woman between 70 and 85 years old with acute or convalescent COVID-19. This rearrangement joins TRBV5-4 to TRBJ2-3, with 10 bases that match TRBD2. CDR3 DNA sequence: TGTGCCAGCAGCTTGGAGCGGGGGGGGGATACGCAGTATTTT. Protein sequence: CASSLERGGDTQYF.